Each of the 21 T cell receptor beta chains below was sequenced from the same sample in a study of shared clonotypes between healthy human individuals. Sequencing used immunoSEQ multiplex PCR; TCRdb keeps in-frame clones, though not all of them. Here the sample spans 2 million to 2.5 million clones, roughly 94% being singletons. Naivety among CD8 cells was defined by CD45RO negativity and positive CCR7 selection, thereby excluding terminally differentiated effector memory CD45RA+ cells. What was sequenced was naive CD8+ T cells sorted from blood. The receptors stem from a man younger than 35 in good health.

In DNA form, the CDR3 reads TGTGCCAGCACCCAATCAGACACAGATACGCAGTATTTT. This sequence encodes CASTQSDTDTQYF. The chain joins TRBV9 to TRBJ2-3, with D unclear. The CDR3 contains 13 residues. V was trimmed by 6 bases and J by 2 bases, leaving 10 bases between them. Germline V gene lookup returns CDR1 SGDLS and CDR2 YYNGEE.

The rearrangement joins TRBV13 to TRBJ2-7, with 11 bases aligning to TRBD2. CDR1 is PRHDT and CDR2 is FYEKMQ in the germline V gene (reference sequence). The V and J ends lost 5 bases and 4 bases, in that order; junction bases with no gene match: 10. CDR3 length: 16 amino acids. CDR3 bases: TGTGCCAGCAGCGAAAATAGCGGGGGGGCCTTTTACGAGCAGTACTTC. Its protein product is CASSENSGGAFYEQYF. The whole variable domain, remainder taken from reference TRBV13 and TRBJ2-7, is AAGVIQSPRHLIKEKRETATLKCYPIPRHDTVYWYQQGPGQDPQFLISFYEKMQSDKGSIPDRFSAQQFSDYHSELNMSSLELGDSALYFCASSENSGGAFYEQYFGPGTRLTVT.

DNA for the CDR3: TGCGCCAGCAGCCCCGCCGGGGCTAACTATGGCTACACCTTC. Its translation is CASSPAGANYGYTF. This chain links TRBV4-3 with TRBJ1-2; no firm D call. The CDR3 covers 14 residues. Germline CDR1 is LGHNA and CDR2 is YSLEER. Trimming stripped 4 bases from V and 0 bases from J, with 9 bases between.

The genes are TRBV2 and TRBJ2-1, with D perhaps TRBD2 (6 bases). There are 15 residues in the CDR3. Germline V gives CDR1 SNHLY, CDR2 FYNNEI. Trimming left V 3 bases short and J 8 bases short, with 17 bases between. The CDR3 nucleotides are TGTGCCAGCAGTGACCCCAGGGAGGTTGGGGATGAGCAGTTCTTC. Protein: CASSDPREVGDEQFF.

The V gene is TRBV6-1, the J gene TRBJ1-1; D gene uncertain. Trimming stripped 6 bases from V and 1 base from J, with 9 bases between. The CDR3 totals 13 residues. The germline V gene encodes CDR1 MNHNS and CDR2 SASEGT. The CDR3 loop reads CASSTFPNTEAFF. The CDR3 nucleotides read TGTGCCAGCAGCACGTTCCCGAACACTGAAGCTTTCTTT.

Here the CDR3 reads CASSVGGGSRNEQFF. The CDR3, as DNA: TGTGCCAGCAGCGTAGGGGGAGGGAGCCGTAATGAGCAGTTCTTC. The chain is built from TRBV9 and TRBJ2-1, with 7 bases fitting TRBD2. The V gene's germline CDR1 is SGDLS and CDR2 YYNGEE. V lost 0 bases to trimming and J lost 7 bases; unmatched junction nucleotides: 7. This CDR3 has 15 amino acids.

V usage is TRBV28 and J usage is TRBJ2-3, with a possible D match to TRBD1 (5 bases). The germline V and J ends were trimmed by 3 bases and 0 bases, with 7 bases remaining between them. The CDR3 totals 14 residues. CDR1 MDHEN and CDR2 SYDVKM come from the germline V gene. CDR3 protein: CASSFDSSTDTQYF. The CDR3 DNA sequence: TGTGCCAGCAGTTTCGACAGCAGCACAGATACGCAGTATTTT.

The chain couples TRBV18 to TRBJ2-5, with 11 nucleotides matching TRBD1. The germline gives CDR1 KGHSH, CDR2 LQKENI. Trimming cost V 6 bases and J 4 bases; bases outside gene matches: 4. CDR3 length: 14 residues. The CDR3 loop is CASSDGQGAETQYF. The CDR3 DNA is TGTGCCAGCTCGGACGGACAGGGGGCAGAGACCCAGTACTTC.

J is TRBJ2-1 and V is TRBV9, with TRBD2 matching over 7 bases. The CDR3 contains 16 residues. V shed 3 bases, J shed 8 bases, and the junction held 14 bases outside the gene matches. In germline, CDR1 is SGDLS, CDR2 YYNGEE. This CDR3 is CASSAGFTGTTYEQFF. The CDR3 nucleotides read TGTGCCAGCAGCGCAGGATTTACCGGGACTACTTATGAGCAGTTCTTC.

This chain links TRBV6-6 with TRBJ2-1, with 7 bases aligning to TRBD1. CDR3 length: 15 residues. The V and J ends lost 2 bases and 5 bases, in that order; junction bases with no gene match: 6. Per the germline V gene, CDR1 is MNHNY and CDR2 is SVGAGI (reference sequence). CDR3 DNA: TGTGCCAGCAGTTACAAAGGGGGCGTCGACAATGAGCAGTTCTTC. Residues: CASSYKGGVDNEQFF.

CDR3 in amino acids: CASSQEREEQFF. In DNA form, the CDR3 reads TGCGCCAGCAGCCAAGAGCGTGAGGAGCAGTTCTTC. The chain joins TRBV4-1 to TRBJ2-1; no definite D call. The CDR3 consists of 12 residues. In germline, CDR1 is MGHRA, CDR2 YSYEKL. Trimming stripped 0 bases from V and 10 bases from J, with 7 bases between.

The genes are TRBV6-5 and TRBJ1-2; D not resolved. The CDR3 sequence is 15 residues long. The V end was cut by 4 bases, the J end by 4 bases, with 16 bases between. Germline loops: CDR1 MNHEY, CDR2 SVGAGI. For the CDR3, the DNA is TGTGCCAGCAGTTTCGGAAGGGATCGATCCTATGGCTACACCTTC. Its protein product is CASSFGRDRSYGYTF.

The V gene is TRBV30, the J gene TRBJ1-2; TRBD1 matches 11 bases. Trimming at V came to 5 bases and at J to 8 bases, leaving 13 bases not matched to a gene. Germline CDR1 is GTSNPN and CDR2 is SVGIG (reference sequence). The CDR3 loop spans 15 amino acids. CDR3 sequence reads: CAWGKLDGTGGGYTF. The CDR3 nucleotides are TGTGCCTGGGGGAAACTGGACGGGACAGGGGGAGGCTACACCTTC. Full variable domain (rest looked up from reference TRBV30 and TRBJ1-2): SQTIHQWPATLVQPVGSPLSLECTVEGTSNPNLYWYRQAAGRGLQLLFYSVGIGQISSEVPQNLSASRPQDRQFILSSKKLLLSDSGFYLCAWGKLDGTGGGYTFGSGTRLTVV.

This chain links TRBV28 with TRBJ1-6; tentative D call: TRBD1 (5 bases). The CDR3 length is 15 residues. The V gene lost 4 bases and the J gene lost 9 bases, with 16 bases spanning the gap. Germline CDR1 reads MDHEN; CDR2 reads SYDVKM. The CDR3 sequence is CASSSSDEDTSPLHF. CDR3 in DNA: TGTGCCAGCAGTTCCTCAGATGAGGACACTTCACCCCTCCACTTT.

The chain is built from TRBV15 and TRBJ2-5; D is perhaps TRBD2 (5 bases). CDR1 LNHNV and CDR2 YYDKDF come from the germline V gene (reference sequence). V was shortened by 5 bases and J by 5 bases, with 15 bases between the two germline ends. The CDR3 is made up of 14 amino acids. CDR3: CATSLNVGEETQYF. CDR3 nucleotides: TGTGCCACCAGCTTAAATGTGGGAGAGGAGACCCAGTACTTC.

This chain connects TRBV7-8 to TRBJ2-7; D may be TRBD2 (5 bases). In germline, CDR1 is SGHVS, CDR2 FQNEAQ. CDR3 size: 14 residues. V lost 2 bases and J 7 bases, leaving 15 bases between the germline ends. CDR3 sequence reads: CASSLSGSRGEQYF. DNA of the CDR3: TGTGCCAGCAGCTTAAGCGGTAGTCGTGGTGAGCAGTACTTC.

This chain uses TRBV10-1 with TRBJ2-3; TRBD1 is a possible D gene (6 bases). In germline, CDR1 is WNHNN, CDR2 SYGVQD (reference sequence). Trimming took 1 base from V and 2 from J, leaving 13 bases between them. The CDR3 totals 16 residues. CDR3 sequence: CASSEWSQGPTDTQYF. The CDR3 nucleotides are TGCGCCAGCAGTGAGTGGTCACAGGGCCCCACAGATACGCAGTATTTT.

The chain recombines TRBV4-1 with TRBJ2-1; D is ambiguous. Germline values: CDR1 MGHRA, CDR2 YSYEKL. The CDR3 contains 16 residues. Trimming stripped 0 bases from V and 1 base from J, with 10 bases between. The CDR3 region is CASSQDPGDSYNEQFF. Written as DNA, the CDR3 is TGCGCCAGCAGCCAAGACCCCGGTGATTCCTACAATGAGCAGTTCTTC.

The rearrangement links TRBV19 to TRBJ2-7; D could derive from TRBD1 or TRBD2 (5 bases each). Germline CDR1 is LNHDA and CDR2 is SQIVND (reference sequence). With 6 bases removed from V and 4 bases from J, the gap between germline ends came to 19 bases. The CDR3 consists of 15 residues. CDR3 DNA: TGTGCCAGTAGCCCAGAGGGACGGAGTGTATACGAGCAGTACTTC. This gives the protein CASSPEGRSVYEQYF.

In DNA, the CDR3 is TGTGCCAGCACCCTAAAGAAGGGACCTTCCTACGAGCAGTACTTC. Amino acids: CASTLKKGPSYEQYF. The V gene is TRBV7-2, the J gene TRBJ2-7; TRBD1 or TRBD2 may be the D gene (5 bases each). V was clipped by 7 bases and J by 1 base, with 17 bases between them. CDR1 is SGHTA, CDR2 FQGNSA, per germline. This CDR3 is built from 15 residues. The full variable domain, in which reference TRBV7-2 and TRBJ2-7 provide the parts outside the CDR3, is GAGVSQSPSNKVTEKGKDVELRCDPISGHTALYWYRQSLGQGLEFLIYFQGNSAPDKSGLPSDRFSAERTGGSVSTLTIQRTQQEDSAVYLCASTLKKGPSYEQYFGPGTRLTVT.

This clone was counted once. The chain is built from TRBV10-2 and TRBJ1-1, with no clear D. Germline V CDR1 and CDR2: WSHSY, SAAADI. V was shortened by 5 bases and J by 0 bases, with 7 bases between the two germline ends. This CDR3 has 13 amino acids. CDR3 DNA: TGCGCCAGCAGTATACAGATGAACACTGAAGCTTTCTTT. It translates to CASSIQMNTEAFF.